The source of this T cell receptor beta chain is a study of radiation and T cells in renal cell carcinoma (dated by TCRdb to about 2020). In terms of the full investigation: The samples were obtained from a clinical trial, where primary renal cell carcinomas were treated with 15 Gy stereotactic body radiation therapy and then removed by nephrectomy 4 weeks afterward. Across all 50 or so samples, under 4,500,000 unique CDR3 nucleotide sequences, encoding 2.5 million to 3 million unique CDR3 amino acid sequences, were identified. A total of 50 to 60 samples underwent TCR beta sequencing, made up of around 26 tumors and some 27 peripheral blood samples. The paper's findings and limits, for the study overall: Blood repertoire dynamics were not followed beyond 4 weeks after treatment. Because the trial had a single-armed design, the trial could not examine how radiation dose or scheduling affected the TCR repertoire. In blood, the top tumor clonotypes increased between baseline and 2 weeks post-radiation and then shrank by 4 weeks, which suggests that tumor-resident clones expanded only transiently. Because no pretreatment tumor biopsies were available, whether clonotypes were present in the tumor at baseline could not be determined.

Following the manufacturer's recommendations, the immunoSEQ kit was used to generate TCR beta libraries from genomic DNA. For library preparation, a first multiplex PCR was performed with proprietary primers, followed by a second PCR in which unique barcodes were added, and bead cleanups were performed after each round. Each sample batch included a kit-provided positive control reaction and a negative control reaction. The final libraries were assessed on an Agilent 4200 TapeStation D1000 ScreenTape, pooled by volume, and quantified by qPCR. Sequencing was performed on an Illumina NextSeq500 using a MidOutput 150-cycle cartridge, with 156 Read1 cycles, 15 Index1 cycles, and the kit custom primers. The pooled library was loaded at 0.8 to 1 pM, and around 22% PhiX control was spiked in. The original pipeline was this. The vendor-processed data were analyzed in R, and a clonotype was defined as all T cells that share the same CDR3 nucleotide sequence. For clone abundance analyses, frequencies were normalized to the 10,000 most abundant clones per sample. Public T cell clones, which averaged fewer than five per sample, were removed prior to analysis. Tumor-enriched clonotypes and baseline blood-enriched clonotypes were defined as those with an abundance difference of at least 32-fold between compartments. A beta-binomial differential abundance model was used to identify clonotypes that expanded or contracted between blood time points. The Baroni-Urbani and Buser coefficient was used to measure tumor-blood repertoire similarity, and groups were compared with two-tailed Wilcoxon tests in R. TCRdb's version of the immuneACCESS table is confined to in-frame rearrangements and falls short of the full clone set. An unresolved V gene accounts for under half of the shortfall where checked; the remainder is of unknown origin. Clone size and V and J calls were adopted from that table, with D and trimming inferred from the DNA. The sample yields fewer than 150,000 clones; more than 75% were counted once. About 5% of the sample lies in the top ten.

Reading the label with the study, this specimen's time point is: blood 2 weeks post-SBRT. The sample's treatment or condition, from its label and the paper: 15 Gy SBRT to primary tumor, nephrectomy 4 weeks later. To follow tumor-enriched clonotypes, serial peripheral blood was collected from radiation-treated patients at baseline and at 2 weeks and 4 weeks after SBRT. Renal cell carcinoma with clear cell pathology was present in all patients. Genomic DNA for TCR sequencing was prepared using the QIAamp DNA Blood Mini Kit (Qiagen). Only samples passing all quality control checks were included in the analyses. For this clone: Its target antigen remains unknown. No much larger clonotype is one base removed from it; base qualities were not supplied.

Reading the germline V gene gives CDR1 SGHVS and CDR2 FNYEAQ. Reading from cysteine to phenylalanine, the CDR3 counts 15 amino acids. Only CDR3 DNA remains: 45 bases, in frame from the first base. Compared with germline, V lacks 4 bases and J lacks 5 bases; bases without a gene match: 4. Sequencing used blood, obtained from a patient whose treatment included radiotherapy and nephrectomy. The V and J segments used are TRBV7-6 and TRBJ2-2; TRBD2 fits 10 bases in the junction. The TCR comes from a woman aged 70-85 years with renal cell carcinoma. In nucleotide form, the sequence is TGTGCCAGCAGCTCTAGCGGGGGACCTACCGGGGAGCTGTTTTTT. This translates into CASSSSGGPTGELFF.